This is a list of T cell receptor beta chains from one sample in a study of T cells after yellow fever vaccination. TCRdb redid the calling of the 5' RACE reads with MiXCR, one entry per CDR3 protein. The table has about 320,000 distinct CDR3 sequences, 3.5% to 4.5% seen once. Sequencing used PBMCs, obtained 15 days after the yellow fever booster vaccination. These receptors all come from a young man who received the YFV17D yellow fever vaccine. CDR3s include the opening cysteine and the closing phenylalanine or tryptophan. D genes are given only for firm matches. The size field is filled for only some rows; it gives once, few, many or a size class.

size | J | D | V | CDR3 | DNA
many | TRBJ1-1 | NA | TRBV12-3/TRBV12-4 | CASSLENTEAFF | TGCGCCAGCAGCCTGGAGAACACTGAAGCTTTCTTT
NA | TRBJ2-1 | TRBD2 | TRBV7-3 | CASSPEGGGDEQFF | TGTGCCAGCAGCCCCGAGGGCGGGGGAGATGAGCAGTTCTTC
many | TRBJ2-1 | TRBD2 | TRBV5-1 | CASSLGLAGAGDEQFF | TGCGCCAGCAGCTTGGGACTAGCGGGGGCTGGGGATGAGCAGTTCTTC
few | TRBJ1-2 | NA | TRBV4-3 | CASSQGWGEQFGYTF | TGCGCCAGCAGCCAAGGGTGGGGGGAGCAGTTTGGCTACACCTTC
NA | TRBJ2-7 | NA | TRBV5-6 | CASSLIPGSLIYEQYF | TGTGCCAGCAGCTTGATCCCGGGATCTCTCATCTACGAGCAGTACTTC
few | TRBJ2-3 | NA | TRBV21-1 | CASSKRAWGVSTDTQYF | TGTGCCAGCAGCAAAAGGGCCTGGGGGGTGAGCACAGATACGCAGTATTTT
many | TRBJ2-1 | NA | TRBV12-3/TRBV12-4 | CASTYDVGADNEQFF | TGTGCCAGCACCTACGACGTCGGGGCCGACAATGAGCAGTTCTTC
few | TRBJ1-2 | TRBD1 | TRBV15 | CATSRGPDRDGYTF | TGTGCCACCAGCAGAGGGCCGGACAGGGACGGCTACACCTTC
NA | TRBJ1-5 | NA | TRBV7-8 | CASRNRESNQPQHF | TGTGCCAGCAGAAACAGGGAGAGCAATCAGCCCCAGCATTTT
NA | TRBJ1-5 | NA | TRBV20-1 | CSARGETDQPQHF | TGCAGTGCTAGAGGAGAGACAGATCAGCCCCAGCATTTT
NA | TRBJ1-1 | TRBD1 | TRBV7-2 | CASSLGGRGMNTEAFF | TGTGCCAGCAGCCTAGGGGGCCGGGGAATGAACACTGAAGCTTTCTTT
many | TRBJ2-1 | NA | TRBV7-9 | CASSSRGVYNEQFF | TGTGCCAGCAGCTCCCGCGGGGTCTACAATGAGCAGTTCTTC
NA | TRBJ2-1 | TRBD2 | TRBV20-1 | CSARGVAGGRNEQFF | TGCAGTGCTAGAGGGGTAGCGGGGGGGCGAAATGAGCAGTTCTTC
few | TRBJ1-2 | NA | TRBV10-3 | CAIREGTDSVGYTF | TGTGCCATCAGGGAGGGCACGGATTCGGTTGGCTACACCTTC
many | TRBJ2-1 | TRBD1 | TRBV11-2 | CASSLQSGTGYNEQFF | TGTGCCAGCAGCTTGCAGTCCGGGACAGGGTACAATGAGCAGTTCTTC
NA | TRBJ1-4 | NA | TRBV20-1 | CSASPRAAREKLFF | TGCAGTGCTAGCCCCAGGGCAGCGCGTGAAAAACTGTTTTTT
many | TRBJ1-2 | TRBD1 | TRBV29-1 | CSVGVSQGAGYGYTF | TGCAGCGTTGGAGTATCCCAGGGGGCGGGGTATGGCTACACCTTC
NA | TRBJ2-1 | TRBD2 | TRBV5-1 | CASSTARLADNEQFF | TGCGCCAGCAGCACCGCCCGACTAGCGGACAATGAGCAGTTCTTC
many | TRBJ1-3 | NA | TRBV20-1 | CSADPNSGNTIYF | TGCAGTGCGGACCCAAACTCTGGAAACACCATATATTTT
many | TRBJ2-3 | TRBD2 | TRBV12-3/TRBV12-4 | CASSSTAGVYTDTQYF | TGTGCCAGCAGTTCCACAGCGGGGGTCTACACAGATACGCAGTATTTT
NA | TRBJ1-5 | NA | TRBV7-4 | CASSFEGNWQPQHF | TGTGCCAGCAGCTTTGAGGGGAATTGGCAGCCCCAGCATTTT
NA | TRBJ2-1 | NA | TRBV29-1 | CSVGIQGNEQFF | TGCAGCGTCGGTATCCAGGGAAATGAGCAGTTCTTC
NA | TRBJ2-6 | NA | TRBV5-1 | CASSLVWRAGANVLTF | TGCGCCAGCAGCTTGGTGTGGAGGGCCGGGGCCAACGTCCTGACTTTC
few | TRBJ2-2 | NA | TRBV6-4 | CASSPQGSIGELFF | TGTGCCAGCAGTCCCCAAGGTTCGATCGGGGAGCTGTTTTTT
many | TRBJ1-5 | NA | TRBV6-2/TRBV6-3 | CASSYGFGAGSNQPQHF | TGTGCCAGCAGTTATGGGTTTGGCGCAGGGAGCAATCAGCCCCAGCATTTT
many | TRBJ2-1 | TRBD2 | TRBV13 | CASSLLAGVNEQFF | TGTGCCAGCAGCCTACTAGCGGGGGTCAATGAGCAGTTCTTC
NA | TRBJ2-2 | NA | TRBV5-1 | CASSWDTLTGELFF | TGCGCCAGCAGCTGGGACACCCTCACCGGGGAGCTGTTTTTT
many | TRBJ2-5 | NA | TRBV19 | CASSRGRGAQETQYF | TGTGCCAGTAGTAGGGGCCGGGGGGCCCAAGAGACCCAGTACTTC
many | TRBJ2-5 | NA | TRBV5-1 | CASSLQGGSKETQYF | TGCGCCAGCAGCTTACAGGGTGGTTCCAAGGAGACCCAGTACTTC
few | TRBJ1-4 | NA | TRBV27 | CASSPHSLLPNEKLFF | TGTGCCAGCAGTCCGCATTCACTGCTCCCAAATGAAAAACTGTTTTTT
few | TRBJ2-5 | NA | TRBV3-1 | CASSQVRGVVETQYF | TGTGCCAGCAGCCAAGTCAGGGGGGTGGTAGAGACCCAGTACTTC
NA | TRBJ2-1 | TRBD1 | TRBV15 | CATLDREKFNEQFF | TGTGCCACCCTGGACAGGGAGAAATTCAATGAGCAGTTCTTC
few | TRBJ2-7 | TRBD2 | TRBV5-1 | CASSLVPQIGGNEQYF | TGCGCCAGCAGCTTGGTACCCCAGATCGGGGGGAACGAGCAGTACTTC
few | TRBJ1-2 | NA | TRBV7-2 | CASSLIGLYGYTF | TGTGCCAGCAGCTTAATAGGGCTCTATGGCTACACCTTC
NA | TRBJ1-5 | NA | TRBV3-1 | CASSPGVGVRGNQPQHF | TGTGCCAGCAGCCCAGGTGTAGGGGTTAGGGGCAATCAGCCCCAGCATTTT
many | TRBJ1-6 | NA | TRBV7-2 | CASSSQALDSSLHF | TGTGCCAGCAGCTCCCAGGCCCTCGACAGCTCTCTCCACTTT
many | TRBJ2-7 | NA | TRBV4-3 | CASSQRAGYSYEQYF | TGCGCCAGCAGCCAAAGGGCAGGGTACTCCTACGAGCAGTACTTC
many | TRBJ2-2 | NA | TRBV6-2/TRBV6-3 | CASSYFGGKDTGELFF | TGTGCCAGCAGTTATTTTGGGGGGAAGGACACCGGGGAGCTGTTTTTT
many | TRBJ2-3 | NA | TRBV5-1 | CASSKLSADTQYF | TGCGCCAGCAGCAAGCTTAGCGCGGATACGCAGTATTTT
many | TRBJ1-1 | NA | TRBV7-9 | CASSFISGLGTEAFF | TGTGCCAGCAGCTTTATATCAGGGCTTGGCACTGAAGCTTTCTTT
NA | TRBJ1-3 | TRBD1 | TRBV5-1 | CASSLQTGTVGNTIYF | TGCGCCAGCAGCTTGCAAACCGGGACAGTAGGAAACACCATATATTTT
NA | TRBJ2-7 | TRBD1 | TRBV7-3 | CASSDGQGGNYEQYF | TGTGCCAGCAGCGACGGACAGGGTGGAAACTACGAGCAGTACTTC
NA | TRBJ1-1 | NA | TRBV7-2 | CASSLGWGTNTEAFF | TGTGCCAGCAGCTTAGGATGGGGGACGAACACTGAAGCTTTCTTT
NA | TRBJ1-2 | NA | TRBV6-6 | CASKSETVNYGYTF | TGTGCCAGCAAATCGGAGACAGTAAACTATGGCTACACCTTC
many | TRBJ2-1 | TRBD2 | TRBV7-6 | CASSQGTSGSSYNEQFF | TGTGCCAGCAGTCAGGGGACTAGCGGGAGCTCCTACAATGAGCAGTTCTTC
many | TRBJ2-5 | TRBD2 | TRBV6-5 | CASSRRLAEETQYF | TGTGCCAGCAGTCGGCGACTAGCGGAAGAGACCCAGTACTTC
NA | TRBJ1-5 | NA | TRBV4-2 | CASSQDRGSKQPQHF | TGTGCCAGCAGCCAAGACAGGGGAAGTAAACAGCCCCAGCATTTT